Below, 25 T cell receptor beta chains from the same sample are listed, as sequenced in a study of siplizumab effects on memory and regulatory T cells. Profiling relied on immunoSEQ multiplex PCR, and the TCRdb table lists in-frame clones only, not all of them. The profile shows 100,000 to 120,000 clones, about nine tenths of them singletons. Sequencing was performed on CD4+ T cells sorted from blood. These TCRs come from a human donor in good health.

About this clone: The identical CDR3 is also encoded by other nucleotide sequences in the sample. This chain joins TRBV19 and TRBJ2-5; tentative D call: TRBD1 (6 bases). CDR3 length: 15 amino acids. V lost 1 base and J lost 0, with 9 bases in between. Germline V gene data show CDR1 as LNHDA and CDR2 as SQIVND (reference sequence). The CDR3 coding sequence is TGTGCCAGTAGTATAGGGACAGCGCACCAAGAGACCCAGTACTTC. Translating it yields CASSIGTAHQETQYF.

The chain combines TRBV9 with TRBJ1-2; D perhaps matches TRBD1 (5 bases). The CDR3 sequence is 14 residues long. Germline CDR1 is SGDLS and CDR2 is YYNGEE. Trimming shortened V by 0 bases and J by 6 bases, and 12 bases separated the two germline ends. The CDR3 coding sequence is TGTGCCAGCAGCGTAGAGGTGACAGCCCATGGCTACACCTTC. Translating it yields CASSVEVTAHGYTF.

The rearrangement uses TRBV19 and TRBJ2-1; tentative D call: TRBD1 (7 bases). Between the trimmed V and J ends, which lost 3 bases and 3 bases, there was a span of 12 bases. Germline loops: CDR1 LNHDA, CDR2 SQIVND (reference sequence). The CDR3 sequence is 15 residues long. The CDR3 spells CASSIRGTDYNEQFF. CDR3 DNA: TGTGCCAGTAGTATTCGGGGGACAGACTACAATGAGCAGTTCTTC.

V is TRBV11-1 and J is TRBJ2-3, with 9 nucleotides matching TRBD2. Per the germline V gene, CDR1 is SGHAT and CDR2 is FQDESV (reference sequence). CDR3 length: 15 residues. V lost 4 bases to trimming and J lost 5 bases; unmatched junction nucleotides: 7. CDR3 region: CASSSFSGSGDTQYF. CDR3 bases: TGTGCCAGCAGCTCGTTTAGCGGGAGTGGAGATACGCAGTATTTT.

This chain uses TRBV4-2 with TRBJ1-5; D remains unclear. CDR3 length equals 13 residues. The germline CDR1 and CDR2 sequences are LGHNA and YNFKEQ. The V end was cut by 4 bases, the J end by 4 bases, with 8 bases between. The CDR3 bases are TGTGCCAGCAGCCTGGAACCAAATCAGCCCCAGCATTTT. It is translated as CASSLEPNQPQHF.

This sequence joins TRBV5-1 and TRBJ1-5, with D perhaps matching TRBD1 (5 bases). From germline, CDR1 is SGHRS and CDR2 YFSETQ. There are 15 residues in the CDR3. The V end lost 3 bases, the J end lost 0 bases, and 10 bases lay between the germline ends. CDR3 nucleotide sequence: TGCGCCAGCAGCTCAGAAGGGACTAGCAATCAGCCCCAGCATTTT. Protein sequence: CASSSEGTSNQPQHF.

The chain employs TRBV11-1 and TRBJ2-1, with D possibly matching TRBD2 (7 bases). V was clipped by 4 bases and J by 8 bases, with 15 bases between them. Germline V CDR1 and CDR2: SGHAT, FQDESV (reference sequence). The CDR3 length is 14 residues. CDR3 DNA: TGTGCCAGCAGCTCCTCGGCGGGGGCCGATGAGCAGTTCTTC. Protein: CASSSSAGADEQFF.

V gene TRBV5-1 combines with J gene TRBJ1-2; D gene ambiguous. CDR1 and CDR2 from the germline V gene are SGHRS and YFSETQ. V shed 3 bases and J shed 2 bases, with 11 bases lying between them. This CDR3 comprises 14 residues. The CDR3 sequence is CASSSQSLNYGYTF. The CDR3 nucleotides are TGCGCCAGCAGCTCCCAGTCCCTCAACTATGGCTACACCTTC.

J is TRBJ2-2 and V is TRBV4-2, with TRBD1 as a possible D gene (6 bases). V lost 2 bases and J lost 0, with 13 bases in between. This CDR3 has 17 amino acids. In germline, CDR1 is LGHNA, CDR2 YNFKEQ. In nucleotides, the CDR3 is TGTGCCAGCAGCCAAATGGGCCAGGGGACGAACACCGGGGAGCTGTTTTTT. Translated, it gives CASSQMGQGTNTGELFF.

V is TRBV2 and J is TRBJ2-5; D is unresolved. Germline CDR1 SNHLY, CDR2 FYNNEI. This CDR3 spans 11 amino acids. Trimming shortened V by 5 bases and J by 1 base, and 2 bases separated the two germline ends. CDR3: CASSFQETQYF. CDR3 coding DNA: TGTGCCAGCAGTTTCCAAGAGACCCAGTACTTC.

The chain joins TRBV6-1 to TRBJ2-3; D gene uncertain. Per the germline V gene, CDR1 is MNHNS and CDR2 is SASEGT. V was cut by 2 bases and J by 5 bases, with 2 bases left in between. This CDR3 is built from 11 residues. The CDR3 DNA is TGTGCCAGCAGTGAACGAGATACGCAGTATTTT. It codes for CASSERDTQYF.

CDR3 bases: TGCGCCAGCAGCCCCTATAGTTCCGGGCGGGAGGCCCAGTACTTC. It encodes CASSPYSSGREAQYF. V gene TRBV4-1 combines with J gene TRBJ2-5, with TRBD2 matching over 8 bases. The V gene's germline CDR1 is MGHRA and CDR2 YSYEKL. CDR3 length: 15 residues. Unmatched junction bases numbered 13, after V lost 4 bases and J lost 9 bases.

V gene TRBV2 combines with J gene TRBJ2-2; either TRBD1 or TRBD2 may supply D (6 bases each). The V end was cut by 4 bases, the J end by 4 bases, with 13 bases between. The CDR3 sequence is 15 residues long. Per germline, CDR1 SNHLY and CDR2 FYNNEI. As DNA, the CDR3 is TGTGCCAGCAGTGGGAGGGGGGCGTTCACCGGGGAGCTGTTTTTT. Translated, it gives CASSGRGAFTGELFF.

This clone has a single count. V usage is TRBV28 and J usage is TRBJ2-3; 8 bases align to TRBD2. V was clipped by 4 bases and J by 0 bases; unmatched bases: 3. There are 15 residues in the CDR3. Germline V gene sequence: CDR1 MDHEN, CDR2 SYDVKM. CDR3 bases: TGTGCCAGCAGTTCGACGGGGGGGAGCACAGATACGCAGTATTTT. The encoded protein is CASSSTGGSTDTQYF. Full variable domain (missing parts from reference TRBV28 and TRBJ2-3): DVKVTQSSRYLVKRTGEKVFLECVQDMDHENMFWYRQDPGLGLRLIYFSYDVKMKEKGDIPEGYSVSREKKERFSLILESASTNQTSMYLCASSSTGGSTDTQYFGPGTRLTVL.

V usage is TRBV7-6 and J usage is TRBJ2-3; no firm D call. Trimming took off 3 bases at V and 6 bases at J, with 7 bases between the two ends. This CDR3 contains 12 residues. Germline V gives CDR1 SGHVS, CDR2 FNYEAQ. CDR3 nucleotide sequence: TGTGCCAGCAGCTTCGAACTGGATACGCAGTATTTT. Its translation: CASSFELDTQYF.

This chain joins TRBV9 and TRBJ2-7; weak D call: TRBD2 (7 bases). Germline CDR1 and CDR2: SGDLS and YYNGEE. The CDR3 spans 16 residues. The V gene lost 0 bases and the J gene lost 1 base, with 14 bases spanning the gap. DNA for the CDR3: TGTGCCAGCAGCGTAGGTCTGGGAGGGGGTTCCTACGAGCAGTACTTC. Protein: CASSVGLGGGSYEQYF.

This chain connects TRBV5-1 to TRBJ2-5, with D perhaps matching TRBD2 (6 bases). V was clipped by 0 bases and J by 5 bases, with 11 bases between them. The CDR3 extends over 14 amino acids. Germline V gene lookup returns CDR1 SGHRS and CDR2 YFSETQ. The CDR3 loop is CASSLAEGGETQYF. The CDR3 region has the DNA TGCGCCAGCAGCTTGGCTGAAGGAGGGGAGACCCAGTACTTC. Filled out from reference TRBV5-1 and TRBJ2-5, the complete variable domain reads KAGVTQTPRYLIKTRGQQVTLSCSPISGHRSVSWYQQTPGQGLQFLFEYFSETQRNKGNFPGRFSGRQFSNSRSEMNVSTLELGDSALYLCASSLAEGGETQYFGPGTRLLVL.

The chain carries TRBV6-1 and TRBJ2-1; unclear D gene. The CDR3 totals 10 residues. Looked up from germline, CDR1 is MNHNS and CDR2 is SASEGT. The V end was cut by 4 bases, the J end by 15 bases, with 10 bases between. The chain's CDR3 is CASSGLRRFF. In DNA, the CDR3 is TGTGCCAGCAGTGGTTTACGCAGGTTCTTC.

V and J are TRBV7-2 and TRBJ2-1, with D uncertain. This CDR3 is 15 amino acids long. Germline CDR1 reads SGHTA; CDR2 reads FQGNSA. Trimming shortened V by 2 bases and J by 8 bases, and 16 bases separated the two germline ends. CDR3: CASSLSSTTGDEQFF. The DNA for the CDR3 is TGTGCCAGCAGCTTATCGAGTACAACGGGCGATGAGCAGTTCTTC.

The chain has TRBV11-3 and TRBJ1-4; D is possibly TRBD1 (5 bases). This CDR3 contains 19 residues. Germline CDR1 reads SGHNT; CDR2 reads YENEEA. V lost 0 bases, J lost 1 base, and 18 bases lay in between. CDR3 sequence reads: CASSLDPGTDELTNEKLFF. Written as DNA, the CDR3 is TGTGCCAGCAGCTTAGACCCCGGGACCGACGAGCTAACTAATGAAAAACTGTTTTTT.

This clone came up once. The rearrangement uses TRBV7-9 and TRBJ1-4, with a possible D match to TRBD1 (5 bases). CDR3 length equals 15 residues. CDR1 SEHNR and CDR2 FQNEAQ come from the germline V gene (reference sequence). V was trimmed by 1 base and J by 3 bases, leaving 9 bases between them. CDR3 loop: CASSLVLGANEKLFF. The CDR3 DNA is TGTGCCAGCAGCTTAGTTCTGGGGGCTAATGAAAAACTGTTTTTT.

This chain joins TRBV28 and TRBJ2-3; possibly TRBD2 for D (6 bases). This CDR3 is built from 14 residues. Germline lookup yields CDR1 MDHEN and CDR2 SYDVKM. The V end lost 2 bases, the J end lost 2 bases, and 8 bases lay between the germline ends. DNA of the CDR3: TGTGCCAGCAGTTTAGCGGGAAACACAGATACGCAGTATTTT. It yields the protein CASSLAGNTDTQYF. The whole variable domain, remainder taken from reference TRBV28 and TRBJ2-3, is DVKVTQSSRYLVKRTGEKVFLECVQDMDHENMFWYRQDPGLGLRLIYFSYDVKMKEKGDIPEGYSVSREKKERFSLILESASTNQTSMYLCASSLAGNTDTQYFGPGTRLTVL.

The DNA of the CDR3 is TGTGCCAGCACTCCTTCCGGTGGCCAAGAGACCCAGTACTTC. Its protein product is CASTPSGGQETQYF. The V call is TRBV7-9, the J call TRBJ2-5; D gene uncertain. V shed 7 bases and J shed 1 base, with 13 bases lying between them. The CDR3 contains 14 residues. The V gene's germline CDR1 is SEHNR and CDR2 FQNEAQ (reference sequence).

The chain has TRBV2 and TRBJ1-1, with a tentative D call TRBD1 (5 bases). This CDR3 region has 13 residues. V was cut by 1 base and J by 3 bases, with 6 bases left in between. Germline V gene lookup returns CDR1 SNHLY and CDR2 FYNNEI. Written as DNA, the CDR3 is TGTGCCAGCAGTGAAGAGGGGCACACTGAAGCTTTCTTT. Protein: CASSEEGHTEAFF. The complete variable domain, with remaining parts taken from reference TRBV2 and TRBJ1-1, reads EPEVTQTPSHQVTQMGQEVILRCVPISNHLYFYWYRQILGQKVEFLVSFYNNEISEKSEIFDDQFSVERPDGSNFTLKIRSTKLEDSAMYFCASSEEGHTEAFFGQGTRLTVV.

The chain recombines TRBV6-5 with TRBJ1-5; D uncertain. Germline V CDR1 and CDR2: MNHEY, SVGAGI. CDR3 length: 13 residues. V was pared by 8 bases and J by 6 bases, with 14 bases between. CDR3 in amino acids: CASALEAAQPQHF. In DNA form, the CDR3 reads TGTGCCAGCGCACTTGAGGCGGCTCAGCCCCAGCATTTT.